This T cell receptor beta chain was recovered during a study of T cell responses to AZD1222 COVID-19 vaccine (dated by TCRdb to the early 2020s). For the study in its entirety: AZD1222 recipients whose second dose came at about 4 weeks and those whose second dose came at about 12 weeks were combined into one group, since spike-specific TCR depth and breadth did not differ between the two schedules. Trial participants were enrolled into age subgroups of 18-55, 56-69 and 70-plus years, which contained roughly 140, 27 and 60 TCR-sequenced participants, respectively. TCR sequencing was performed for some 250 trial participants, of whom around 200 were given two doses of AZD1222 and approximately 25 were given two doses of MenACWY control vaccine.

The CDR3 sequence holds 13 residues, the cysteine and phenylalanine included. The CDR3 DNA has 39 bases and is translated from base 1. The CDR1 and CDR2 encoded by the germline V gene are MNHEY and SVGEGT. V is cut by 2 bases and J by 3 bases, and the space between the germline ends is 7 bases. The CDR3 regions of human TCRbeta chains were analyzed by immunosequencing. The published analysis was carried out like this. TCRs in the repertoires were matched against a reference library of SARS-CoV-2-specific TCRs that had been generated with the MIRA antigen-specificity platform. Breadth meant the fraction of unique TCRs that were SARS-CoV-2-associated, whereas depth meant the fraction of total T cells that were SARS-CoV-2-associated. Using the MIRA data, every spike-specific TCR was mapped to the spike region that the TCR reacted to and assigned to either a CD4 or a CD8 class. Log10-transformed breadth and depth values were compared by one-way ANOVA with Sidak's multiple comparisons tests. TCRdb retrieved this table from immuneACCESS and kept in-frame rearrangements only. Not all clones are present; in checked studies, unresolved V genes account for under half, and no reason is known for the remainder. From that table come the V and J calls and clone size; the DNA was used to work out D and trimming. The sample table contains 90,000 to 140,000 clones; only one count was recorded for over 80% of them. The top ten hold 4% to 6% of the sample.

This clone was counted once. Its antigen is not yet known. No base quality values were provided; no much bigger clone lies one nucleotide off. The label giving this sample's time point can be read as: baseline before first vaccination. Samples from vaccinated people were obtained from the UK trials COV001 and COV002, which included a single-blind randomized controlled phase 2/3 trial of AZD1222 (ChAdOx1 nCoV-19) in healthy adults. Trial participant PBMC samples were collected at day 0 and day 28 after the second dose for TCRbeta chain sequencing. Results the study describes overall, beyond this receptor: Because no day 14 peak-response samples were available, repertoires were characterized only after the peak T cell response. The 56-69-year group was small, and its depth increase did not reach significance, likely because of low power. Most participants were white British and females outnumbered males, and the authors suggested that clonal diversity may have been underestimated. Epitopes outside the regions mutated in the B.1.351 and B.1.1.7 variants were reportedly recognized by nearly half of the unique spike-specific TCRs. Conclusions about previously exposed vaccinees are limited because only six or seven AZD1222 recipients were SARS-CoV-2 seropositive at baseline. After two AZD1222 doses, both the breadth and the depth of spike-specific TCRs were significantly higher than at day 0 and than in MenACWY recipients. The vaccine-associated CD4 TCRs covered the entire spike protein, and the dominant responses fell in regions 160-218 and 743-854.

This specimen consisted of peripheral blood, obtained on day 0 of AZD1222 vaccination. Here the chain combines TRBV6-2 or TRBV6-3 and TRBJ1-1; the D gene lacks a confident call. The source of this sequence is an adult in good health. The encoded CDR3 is CASSYEGYTEAFF. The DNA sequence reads TGTGCCAGCAGTTACGAGGGTTACACTGAAGCTTTCTTT.